This TCR beta chain was documented in a study of T cell repertoires in cytomegalovirus infection. Study-level background: Through public TCR beta signatures, both CMV infection and matching HLA type were indicated. Study-wide findings and caveats: HLA-C-restricted CMV clonotypes gave the most frequent clonotype in two of eight donors.

This clonotype occurred many times. The antigen is undetermined. TCRdb itself ran the reads through MiXCR, one entry per CDR3 protein. The sample includes hundreds of thousands of distinct CDR3 sequences, approximately 10% of them seen just once. Trimming cost V 2 bases and J 3 bases, with 14 bases left between them. This CDR3 is 16 amino acids long. Germline V CDR1 and CDR2: MNHEY, SVGEGT. The rearrangement uses TRBV6-2 or TRBV6-3 and TRBJ2-1; D gene uncertain. Sequenced input: PBMCs. The receptor's source is a human donor in good health (CMV status not recorded). Some clones in this sample may be carry-over from other donors' samples. The CDR3 region is CASSYAASTLYNEQFF. DNA of the CDR3: TGTGCCAGCAGTTACGCGGCCAGCACCCTCTACAATGAGCAGTTCTTC.